This T cell receptor (beta chain) emerged from a study of blood T cell repertoires in COVID-19. The Seattle site enrolled patients during active infection and followed them longitudinally. Sequencing was performed with immunoSEQ multiplex PCR; in TCRdb, only in-frame clones are kept and a portion is missing. The table has roughly 350,000 clones, 70% to 90% seen once. This clone was recorded a few times. Material for sequencing was peripheral blood. This clonotype was obtained from a woman aged 25 to 45 with COVID-19, enrolled during active disease.

CDR3 nucleotides: TGTGCCAGCAGCTTAGGAGACAGGGGCATCTACGAGCAGTACTTC. Its protein product is CASSLGDRGIYEQYF. This chain connects TRBV7-8 to TRBJ2-7, with TRBD1 matching over 8 bases. Germline lookup yields CDR1 SGHVS and CDR2 FQNEAQ. V gave up 1 base and J gave up 3 bases; unmatched junction bases: 5. This CDR3 contains 15 residues.